These 28 T cell receptor beta chains came from one sample sequenced in a study of cytomegalovirus exposure and HLA in healthy donors. Primers: 60 Vbeta forward and 13 Jbeta reverse. Using immunoSEQ multiplex PCR, the repertoire was profiled, and TCRdb retains in-frame clones only, with some absent. The sample lists 110,000 to 150,000 clones, 75% occurring once. The material sequenced was PBMCs. These receptors were obtained from a man aged 25-40 years in good health and CMV-seronegative.

The chain has TRBV21-1 and TRBJ2-7; the DNA was not used to check the table's D call, TRBD2. TRBV21-1 is tagged as a pseudogene. The CDR3 runs to 13 residues. DNA for the CDR3: TGTGCCAGCAGCAAGGGGGGAGTCTCCGAGCAGTACTTC. Translated, it gives CASSKGGVSEQYF.

V gene TRBV30 combines with J gene TRBJ2-7; the D gene is possibly TRBD2 (6 bases). The CDR3 covers 14 residues. Germline values: CDR1 GTSNPN, CDR2 SVGIG (reference sequence). Trimming took 6 bases from V and 6 from J, leaving 21 bases between them. The CDR3 DNA sequence: TGTGCCTGCCCCACCTACGGCGGGACCCTCGAGCAGTACTTC. This encodes CACPTYGGTLEQYF.

The chain has TRBV19 and TRBJ1-1, with D perhaps TRBD1 (5 bases). V was cut by 11 bases and J by 11 bases, with 15 bases left in between. Germline V gives CDR1 LNHDA, CDR2 SQIVND (reference sequence). This CDR3 spans 10 amino acids. The CDR3 loop reads CAAGGEEAFF. The DNA for the CDR3 is TGTGCCGCGGGGGGGGAGGAGGCTTTCTTT.

V gene TRBV13 combines with J gene TRBJ1-1, with a possible D match to TRBD1 (6 bases). The V end lost 4 bases, the J end lost 5 bases, and 8 bases lay between the germline ends. The CDR3 extends over 12 amino acids. CDR1 and CDR2 (germline): PRHDT, FYEKMQ (reference sequence). CDR3 in amino acids: CASSSRGTEAFF. In nucleotides, the CDR3 is TGTGCCAGCAGCTCAAGGGGGACTGAAGCTTTCTTT.

The chain couples TRBV7-9 to TRBJ2-7, with D possibly being TRBD2 (6 bases). CDR1 SEHNR and CDR2 FQNEAQ come from the germline V gene (reference sequence). With 5 bases removed from V and 6 bases from J, the gap between germline ends came to 14 bases. There are 13 residues in the CDR3. For the CDR3, the DNA is TGTGCCAGCAGCGCAATCCAGGGAGGCGAGCAGTACTTC. As protein: CASSAIQGGEQYF.

The V call is TRBV2, the J call TRBJ1-1, with D possibly matching TRBD1 (6 bases). Germline CDR1 and CDR2: SNHLY and FYNNEI. V was clipped by 8 bases and J by 2 bases, with 12 bases between them. The CDR3 spans 13 residues. CDR3 amino acids: CASLEQGNTEAFF. The CDR3 DNA reads TGTGCCAGCCTCGAACAGGGTAACACTGAAGCTTTCTTT.

The chain employs TRBV7-2 and TRBJ2-1, with 8 bases aligning to TRBD1. The V gene's germline CDR1 is SGHTA and CDR2 FQGNSA. Trimming removed 2 bases from V and 6 bases from J; junction bases left unmatched: 0. The CDR3 has 13 amino acids. The CDR3 reads CASSLTGGNEQFF. CDR3 sequence (DNA): TGTGCCAGCAGCTTAACAGGGGGCAATGAGCAGTTCTTC.

The CDR3 sequence: CSVHVDMNTEAFF. CDR3 nucleotides: TGCAGCGTTCATGTGGACATGAACACTGAAGCTTTCTTT. V gene TRBV29-1 combines with J gene TRBJ1-1; a weak D match, TRBD1 (5 bases). V dropped 5 bases and J dropped 0 bases, with 10 bases sitting between them. This CDR3 has 13 residues. The germline gives CDR1 SQVTM, CDR2 ANQGSEA.

The CDR3 reads CASSLRGRTSTYEQYF. CDR3 DNA: TGTGCCAGCAGCTTAAGGGGGCGGACCTCTACCTACGAGCAGTACTTC. The V call is TRBV7-8, the J call TRBJ2-7; 7 nucleotides align to TRBD1. V lost 2 bases and J lost 2; bases outside the gene matches: 9. This CDR3 contains 16 residues. Per germline, CDR1 SGHVS and CDR2 FQNEAQ.

Notes on this clone: The junction departs from germline at one end; a sequencing error may be responsible. The chain links TRBV7-8 to TRBJ2-6; the match to TRBD2 covers 8 bases. This CDR3 comprises 15 residues. Germline values: CDR1 SGHVS, CDR2 FQNEAQ. CDR3 sequence reads: CASMVSAGGANGLTF. The CDR3 bases are TGTGCCAGCATGGTCTCGGCCGGGGGGGCCAACGGCCTGACTTTC.

This chain links TRBV28 with TRBJ1-2; 8 bases fit TRBD1. CDR1 is MDHEN, CDR2 SYDVKM, per germline. Losses at the gene ends were 2 bases for V and 9 bases for J; bases not matched to a gene: 8. CDR3 length: 14 residues. The CDR3 here is CASSLTQGAESYTF. The CDR3, as DNA: TGTGCCAGCAGTTTAACGCAGGGGGCGGAAAGCTACACCTTC.

The chain joins TRBV5-1 to TRBJ1-1; a weak D match, TRBD1 (6 bases). Germline lookup yields CDR1 SGHRS and CDR2 YFSETQ. The CDR3 sequence is 18 residues long. With 4 bases removed from V and 0 bases from J, the gap between germline ends came to 22 bases. CDR3 nucleotide sequence: TGCGCCAGCAGCAGAGGGGGGGCGTCGGATACAATGAACACTGAAGCTTTCTTT. As protein: CASSRGGASDTMNTEAFF.

The J gene is TRBJ1-1, the V gene TRBV6-6; TRBD1 matches 11 bases. The CDR3 totals 12 residues. Trimming at V came to 8 bases and at J to 5 bases, leaving 1 base not matched to a gene. The germline V gene has CDR1 MNHNY and CDR2 SVGAGI (reference sequence). CDR3 residues: CASGQGATEAFF. The CDR3, as DNA: TGTGCCAGCGGACAGGGGGCGACTGAAGCTTTCTTT.

The genes are TRBV30 and TRBJ2-7; TRBD1 agrees at 7 bases. The CDR3 contains 13 residues. J gave up 3 bases and V 7 bases, and 9 bases lay outside the gene matches. Germline CDR1 reads GTSNPN; CDR2 reads SVGIG (reference sequence). CDR3 in DNA: TGTGCCTCAACAGGGGCAAGTGTCTACGAGCAGTACTTC. This translates into CASTGASVYEQYF.

This clone was recorded only once. Additional DNA sequences in this sample encode the identical CDR3. J is TRBJ1-5 and V is TRBV28; D possibly corresponds to TRBD1 (6 bases). From germline, CDR1 is MDHEN and CDR2 SYDVKM. This CDR3 has 12 residues. V lost 7 bases to trimming and J lost 2 bases, with 6 bases between them. The CDR3 reads CASKGGNQPQHF. In DNA form, the CDR3 reads TGTGCCAGCAAGGGGGGCAATCAGCCCCAGCATTTT. Full variable domain (missing parts from reference TRBV28 and TRBJ1-5): DVKVTQSSRYLVKRTGEKVFLECVQDMDHENMFWYRQDPGLGLRLIYFSYDVKMKEKGDIPEGYSVSREKKERFSLILESASTNQTSMYLCASKGGNQPQHFGDGTRLSIL.

The chain employs TRBV27 and TRBJ2-7, with D maybe TRBD1 (5 bases). This CDR3 has 10 amino acids. Trimming removed 8 bases from V and 4 bases from J, with 6 bases in between. CDR1 and CDR2 (germline): MNHEY, SMNVEV (reference sequence). This CDR3 is CASGAYEQYF. In nucleotides, the CDR3 is TGTGCCAGCGGGGCTTACGAGCAGTACTTC.

The CDR3 bases are TGTGCCAGCAGCCGCCCTGGCTCAACTAATGAAAAACTGTTTTTT. This sequence encodes CASSRPGSTNEKLFF. J is TRBJ1-4 and V is TRBV28, with D unresolved. This CDR3 has 15 residues. Germline lookup yields CDR1 MDHEN and CDR2 SYDVKM. V lost 6 bases and J 0 bases, leaving 11 bases between the germline ends.

The chain joins TRBV18 to TRBJ1-5; D not resolved. Per germline, CDR1 KGHSH and CDR2 LQKENI. The CDR3 is made up of 14 amino acids. Trimming removed 3 bases at V and 4 bases at J, with 10 bases between. The CDR3 loop is CASSPSGDNQPQHF. Here the CDR3 DNA reads TGTGCCAGCTCACCTTCCGGGGATAATCAGCCCCAGCATTTT.

This clone is a singleton in its sample. The chain uses TRBV15 and TRBJ1-5, with 7 bases matching TRBD1. The germline CDR1 and CDR2 sequences are LNHNV and YYDKDF (reference sequence). V lost 0 bases and J lost 0; bases outside the gene matches: 5. This CDR3 region has 17 residues. The CDR3 sequence: CATSRDQGVYSNQPQHF. CDR3 DNA: TGTGCCACCAGCAGAGATCAGGGGGTTTATAGCAATCAGCCCCAGCATTTT.

This clone appeared once. The V call is TRBV6-5, the J call TRBJ1-1; no reliable D call. V was pared by 5 bases and J by 8 bases, with 21 bases between. This CDR3 region has 15 residues. The germline gives CDR1 MNHEY, CDR2 SVGAGI. This CDR3 is CASSPQVGAPSEAFF. The CDR3, as DNA: TGTGCCAGCAGTCCCCAGGTGGGCGCCCCATCGGAAGCTTTCTTT.

The V call is TRBV6-5, the J call TRBJ1-5; maybe TRBD1 (6 bases). Between the trimmed V and J ends, which lost 5 bases and 7 bases, there was a span of 9 bases. The CDR3 is 12 amino acids. Germline CDR1 and CDR2: MNHEY and SVGAGI. CDR3 DNA: TGTGCCAGCAGTACAGGGCCCCAGCCCCAGCATTTT. It translates to CASSTGPQPQHF.

This clone was observed a few times. The rearrangement uses TRBV19 and TRBJ2-1; D gene ambiguous. V dropped 3 bases and J dropped 7 bases, with 10 bases sitting between them. The CDR3 sequence is 13 residues long. Germline CDR1 reads LNHDA; CDR2 reads SQIVND (reference sequence). The CDR3 DNA reads as TGTGCCAGTAGTATTTCGGCGGCAAATGAGCAGTTCTTC. This sequence encodes CASSISAANEQFF.

The rearrangement uses TRBV5-4 and TRBJ2-7; D is possibly TRBD1 (6 bases). The CDR3 extends over 13 amino acids. Germline CDR1 and CDR2: SGHNT and YYREEE (reference sequence). V lost 5 bases to trimming and J lost 1 base, with 10 bases between them. The CDR3 DNA reads TGTGCCAGCAGTCGACAGGAGTCCTACGAGCAGTACTTC. This encodes CASSRQESYEQYF. The entire variable domain, with the rest obtained from reference TRBV5-4 and TRBJ2-7, is as follows: ETGVTQSPTHLIKTRGQQVTLRCSSQSGHNTVSWYQQALGQGPQFIFQYYREEENGRGNFPPRFSGLQFPNYSSELNVNALELDDSALYLCASSRQESYEQYFGPGTRLTVT.

DNA for the CDR3: TGCGCCAGCAGCTATCAGGGCTCAGCGAACACTGAAGCTTTCTTT. Amino acids: CASSYQGSANTEAFF. The chain links TRBV5-1 to TRBJ1-1; a possible D gene is TRBD1 (5 bases). The germline gives CDR1 SGHRS, CDR2 YFSETQ. V was cut by 3 bases and J by 1 base, with 13 bases left in between. The CDR3 sequence is 15 residues long.

This clone was seen a single time. V is TRBV9 and J is TRBJ2-7; possible D gene TRBD1, 6 bases. The CDR3 extends over 13 amino acids. CDR1 and CDR2 (germline): SGDLS, YYNGEE. V dropped 4 bases and J dropped 3 bases, with 11 bases sitting between them. CDR3 sequence reads: CASSHGQSYEQYF. The CDR3 DNA sequence: TGTGCCAGCAGCCATGGACAGAGCTACGAGCAGTACTTC.

The J gene is TRBJ2-7, the V gene TRBV14; 8 positions agree with TRBD1. CDR1 and CDR2 from the germline V gene are SGHDN and FVKESK. The CDR3 runs to 15 residues. Trimming took 4 bases from V and 4 from J; bases not matched to a gene: 9. The CDR3 loop reads CASSPRTGSGYEQYF. The CDR3 region has the DNA TGTGCCAGCAGCCCGAGGACAGGGTCGGGGTACGAGCAGTACTTC.

In this sample, this clone turned up a few times. The chain recombines TRBV14 with TRBJ2-1, with D possibly matching TRBD2 (6 bases). Trimming took off 3 bases at V and 6 bases at J, with 12 bases between the two ends. CDR1 is SGHDN, CDR2 FVKESK, per germline. The CDR3 is 14 residues long. CDR3 protein: CASSHPGVSNEQFF. The CDR3, as DNA: TGTGCCAGCAGCCATCCGGGAGTAAGCAATGAGCAGTTCTTC.

The J gene is TRBJ2-5, the V gene TRBV5-1; D may be TRBD2 (6 bases). Germline loops: CDR1 SGHRS, CDR2 YFSETQ. The CDR3 has 14 amino acids. The ends were cut back, 0 bases at V and 2 bases at J, with 8 bases in the middle. In nucleotides, the CDR3 is TGCGCCAGCAGCTTGGGCGGGACGCAAGAGACCCAGTACTTC. This codes for CASSLGGTQETQYF.